The rows below give T cell receptor beta chains drawn from one sample of a study of vaccination and CD4 T cells after COVID-19. TCRdb re-analysed the PCR reads in MiXCR, keeping a single row per CDR3 protein. The sample yields approximately 10,000 distinct CDR3 sequences, 40% to 60% seen once. No antigen has been identified for these receptors. The sample was CD4+ T cells from blood, cultured in vitro. These receptors all stem from a human donor who had recovered from COVID-19. CDR3s leave out the opening cysteine and the closing phenylalanine or tryptophan.

cdr3_aa: ASSPDWTNYGYT
v_call: TRBV5-1

cdr3_aa: ASSIAGGSEVGGYT
v_call: TRBV19

cdr3_aa: ASSLAGTGYTEAF
v_call: TRBV5-1

cdr3_aa: ASSSAIYNEQF
v_call: TRBV5-1

cdr3_aa: ASSWSLNYGYT
v_call: TRBV12-3/TRBV12-4

cdr3_aa: ASSHIGLAGGPPGELF
v_call: TRBV27

cdr3_aa: SAEDRPYSNQPQH
v_call: TRBV20-1

cdr3_aa: SARAPVGNTEAF
v_call: TRBV20-1

cdr3_aa: ASSYNPWTEQDQETQY
v_call: TRBV6-2/TRBV6-3

cdr3_aa: ASSLGVGQETQY
v_call: TRBV7-2

cdr3_aa: ASSELGVGSNSPLH
v_call: TRBV2

cdr3_aa: SARIGVYTEAF
v_call: TRBV20-1

cdr3_aa: SARDARSTGELF
v_call: TRBV20-1

cdr3_aa: ASSSGQGATNEKLF
v_call: TRBV10-1

cdr3_aa: ASSLNTGGAGEQF
v_call: TRBV11-3

cdr3_aa: SATGTGDEAF
v_call: TRBV20-1

cdr3_aa: ASSYSTGAGGYT
v_call: TRBV6-5

cdr3_aa: ASSSSGGKNEQF
v_call: TRBV7-9

cdr3_aa: ASDPTGTGGNYGYT
v_call: TRBV5-1

cdr3_aa: ATSDARTPNTEAF
v_call: TRBV24-1

cdr3_aa: ASSPLSANTGELF
v_call: TRBV18

cdr3_aa: ASSSPGGGAEDSPLH
v_call: TRBV6-7

cdr3_aa: SVFTETQY
v_call: TRBV29-1

cdr3_aa: ASMGKGAGGPTNSYEQY
v_call: TRBV7-2

cdr3_aa: ASESGQGDSPLH
v_call: TRBV30

cdr3_aa: ASSLGRAGETQY
v_call: TRBV7-6

cdr3_aa: ASSIRQGVYGYT
v_call: TRBV19

cdr3_aa: ASSLADGNYGYT
v_call: TRBV6-1

cdr3_aa: ASSLNRGQLNTIY
v_call: TRBV7-2

cdr3_aa: ASMGEGNQPQH
v_call: TRBV6-1

cdr3_aa: ASTETPGAFRGYT
v_call: TRBV6-1

cdr3_aa: ASSLRTDTQY
v_call: TRBV11-3

cdr3_aa: ASSDPGQGVGWECNQPQH
v_call: TRBV21-1

cdr3_aa: ASRFRENYNSPLH
v_call: TRBV2

cdr3_aa: ASSGQRAPDTQY
v_call: TRBV19

cdr3_aa: ASSVQDNYGYT
v_call: TRBV7-9

cdr3_aa: ASSPWTGYEHGYT
v_call: TRBV11-3

cdr3_aa: SAWGTSGVDEQF
v_call: TRBV20-1

cdr3_aa: ASSQRQEYTEAF
v_call: TRBV4-3

cdr3_aa: ASSPSPGRLAKNIQY
v_call: TRBV6-2/TRBV6-3

cdr3_aa: ASSLDGANTGELF
v_call: TRBV7-2

cdr3_aa: ASSYPGGAGTEAF
v_call: TRBV5-8

cdr3_aa: ASSPGTQETQY
v_call: TRBV18

cdr3_aa: AWSVRRDYGYT
v_call: TRBV30

cdr3_aa: ASSEWRGNSPLH
v_call: TRBV6-1

cdr3_aa: ASGRPGTDTQY
v_call: TRBV5-1

cdr3_aa: SVEDPVRYEQY
v_call: TRBV29-1

cdr3_aa: ASSLPGQVFTGELF
v_call: TRBV19

cdr3_aa: ASRLAGTGTYGYT
v_call: TRBV27

cdr3_aa: ASSPAGATLGYT
v_call: TRBV5-1

cdr3_aa: ASTSRTGELF
v_call: TRBV7-2

cdr3_aa: ASSAGSRAETQY
v_call: TRBV19

cdr3_aa: ASTEFSYQPQH
v_call: TRBV12-3/TRBV12-4